The present T cell receptor beta chain was sequenced within a study of blood T cell repertoires in COVID-19. Only in-frame clones appear in the TCRdb table, and some are missing; sequencing was by immunoSEQ multiplex PCR. The sample holds some 150,000 clones, roughly 86% seen once. Material: peripheral blood. The sequence came from a man in his 70s with acute or convalescent COVID-19.

The CDR3 DNA is TGCGCCAGCAGCACGGGGACAGGGAGGGAAAAACTGTTTTTT. Residues: CASSTGTGREKLFF. The V and J genes are TRBV5-1 and TRBJ1-4; 9 bases match TRBD1. CDR1 and CDR2 from the germline V gene are SGHRS and YFSETQ. After removal of 4 bases from V and 8 bases from J, the junction contained 6 bases not matched to a gene. The CDR3 is made up of 14 amino acids.